This T cell receptor (beta chain) was obtained from a study of shared clonotypes between healthy human individuals. Study-wide findings and caveats: Non-shared clonotypes showed lower generation probabilities than clonotypes common to all four donors.

None of the donors, who were healthy HIV-negative adults, had recently had acute infections or vaccinations. Each sorted subset replicate got 200 ng genomic DNA, roughly 27,000 genomes. Assay used: immunoSEQ multiplex PCR; TCRdb lists only in-frame clones, some missing. The data show roughly 2.5 million clones, with around nine tenths seen just once and more than 0.12% held by the top ten. Worth noting for this clone: Its antigen is not identified.

Sequencing used naive CD4+ T cells sorted from blood. Subset noted: CD45RA+ positively selected. The clonotype comes from a man aged 18 to 30 in good health.

The CDR3 region is CASSTGTEPIYGYTF. The DNA for the CDR3 is TGTGCCAGCAGCACCGGGACGGAGCCTATCTATGGCTACACCTTC. The rearrangement uses TRBV9 and TRBJ1-2, with a possible D match to TRBD1 (5 bases). Trimming shortened V by 4 bases and J by 4 bases, and 17 bases separated the two germline ends. CDR3 length: 15 amino acids. The germline V gene has CDR1 SGDLS and CDR2 YYNGEE.